This T cell receptor beta chain stems from a study of cytomegalovirus exposure and HLA in healthy donors. The CDR3 spans 16 residues. Trimming took off 2 bases at V and 4 bases at J, with 17 bases between the two ends. CDR1 is SGHTA, CDR2 FQGNSA, per germline. The PCR used 60 Vbeta and 13 Jbeta primers. The repertoire was sequenced with immunoSEQ multiplex PCR; TCRdb's copy has only in-frame clones and lacks some. The sample carries more than 100,000 clones, about 10% recorded once. Sequencing was done on a sample of PBMCs. This TCR was recovered from a woman aged 40 to 49 in good health and CMV-seropositive. V is TRBV7-2 and J is TRBJ1-1; D is undetermined. CDR3 bases: TGTGCCAGCAGCTTATACAACCCTGTACTAGGCACTGAAGCTTTCTTT. It encodes CASSLYNPVLGTEAFF.